A selection of T cell receptor beta chains follows, all from one sample in a study of blood T cell repertoires in COVID-19. The table came from immunoSEQ multiplex PCR; TCRdb's copy has only in-frame clones and leaves some out. The data contain 250,000 to 350,000 clones, about nine tenths of them seen just once; the ten biggest clones take up 11%. The sequenced sample was peripheral blood. Receptors originate from a woman under 40 with COVID-19, enrolled during active disease. The CDR3 runs from the conserved cysteine through the conserved F or W. The D gene is left open where the match is weak. The listing skips clone size in some rows; elsewhere it reads once, few, many or a size class.

size: .; J: TRBJ2-2; V: TRBV7-9; D: .; DNA: TGTGCCAGCAGCTTAATCGGCGGCACCGGGGAGCTGTTTTTT; CDR3: CASSLIGGTGELFF
size: .; J: TRBJ1-2; V: TRBV10-3; D: TRBD1; DNA: TGTGCCATCAGTGTTACAACAGGGGCCTCGGGCTACACCTTC; CDR3: CAISVTTGASGYTF
size: .; J: TRBJ2-1; V: TRBV30; D: TRBD2; DNA: TGTGCCTGGGTGGCGGGAGGGCCCTACAATGAGCAGTTCTTC; CDR3: CAWVAGGPYNEQFF
size: few; J: TRBJ1-2; V: TRBV6-2/TRBV6-3; D: TRBD1; DNA: TGTGCCAGCAGCACCTCCGGGACAGGGGTAGGAGGCTACACCTTC; CDR3: CASSTSGTGVGGYTF
size: .; J: TRBJ2-7; V: TRBV4-3; D: TRBD2; DNA: TGCGCCAGCAGCCAAACCCCCAGCGGGAGGGCACGAGAGCAGTACTTC; CDR3: CASSQTPSGRAREQYF
size: .; J: TRBJ2-1; V: TRBV19; D: TRBD2; DNA: TGTGCCAGTAGTTCCTCGGGACTAGCGGGAGTCGTCTCCTACAATGAGCAGTTCTTC; CDR3: CASSSSGLAGVVSYNEQFF
size: .; J: TRBJ2-4; V: TRBV5-1; D: .; DNA: TGCGCCAGCAGCCCTTTGGTCGGGGTAGAGAACATTCAGTACTTC; CDR3: CASSPLVGVENIQYF
size: few; J: TRBJ2-1; V: TRBV20-1; D: .; DNA: TGCAGTGCCGACACCTACAATGAGCAGTTCTTC; CDR3: CSADTYNEQFF
size: .; J: TRBJ2-5; V: TRBV18; D: TRBD1; DNA: TGTGCCAGCTCGCCGGGACAGGGGGAAGAGACCCAGTACTTC; CDR3: CASSPGQGEETQYF
size: .; J: TRBJ2-7; V: TRBV29-1; D: TRBD2; DNA: TGCAGCTCCCGGACTAGCGGGAGCTACGAGCAGTACTTC; CDR3: CSSRTSGSYEQYF
size: .; J: TRBJ2-7; V: TRBV29-1; D: .; DNA: TGCAGCGTTGGGGCTGGCTCCTACGAGCAGTACTTC; CDR3: CSVGAGSYEQYF
size: .; J: TRBJ1-1; V: TRBV7-9; D: .; DNA: TGTGCCAGCAGCTTGAGGCTGAACACTGAAGCTTTCTTT; CDR3: CASSLRLNTEAFF
size: .; J: TRBJ1-5; V: TRBV2; D: TRBD1; DNA: TGTGCCAGTTCCGAGACAGGGTTGGCTCAGCCCCAGCATTTT; CDR3: CASSETGLAQPQHF
size: .; J: TRBJ2-6; V: TRBV18; D: TRBD1; DNA: TGTGCCAGCTCATCAGGACAGGACCGCTCTGGGGCCAACGTCCTGACTTTC; CDR3: CASSSGQDRSGANVLTF
size: .; J: TRBJ2-3; V: TRBV6-4; D: TRBD2; DNA: TGTGCCAGCAGCGCAGCGGGAGACACAGATACGCAGTATTTT; CDR3: CASSAAGDTDTQYF
size: .; J: TRBJ2-1; V: TRBV27; D: .; DNA: TGTGCCAGCAGTGGATTGGGGAGCTCCTACAATGAGCAGTTCTTC; CDR3: CASSGLGSSYNEQFF
size: .; J: TRBJ1-1; V: TRBV2; D: .; DNA: TGTGCCGGAGGAGATAGGAACACTGAAGCTTTCTTT; CDR3: CAGGDRNTEAFF
size: .; J: TRBJ2-6; V: TRBV29-1; D: .; DNA: TGCAGCGTTGAAGGCAGGGAAGTCTCTGGGGCCAACGTCCTGACTTTC; CDR3: CSVEGREVSGANVLTF
size: .; J: TRBJ2-6; V: TRBV7-3; D: TRBD1; DNA: TGTGCCAGCAGCCTAACAGGGGCTGGGGCCAACGTCCTGACTTTC; CDR3: CASSLTGAGANVLTF
size: .; J: TRBJ2-7; V: TRBV10-3; D: .; DNA: TGTGCCATCAGTGAGCCCCGACTAGGATTTTCCTACGAGCAGTACTTC; CDR3: CAISEPRLGFSYEQYF
size: few; J: TRBJ2-3; V: TRBV19; D: .; DNA: TGTGCCAGTAGCCCCACACTAGTTGCAGATACGCAGTATTTT; CDR3: CASSPTLVADTQYF
size: .; J: TRBJ2-1; V: TRBV28; D: .; DNA: TGTGCCAGCAGTTTAAGCACGGGCAATGAGCAGTTCTTC; CDR3: CASSLSTGNEQFF
size: once; J: TRBJ2-7; V: TRBV5-1; D: TRBD2; DNA: TGCGCCAGCAGTATGACTAGCGGGGGAATATACGAGCAGTACTTC; CDR3: CASSMTSGGIYEQYF
size: .; J: TRBJ2-2; V: TRBV2; D: .; DNA: TGTGCCAGCACCCAGGAGAACACCGGGGAGCTGTTTTTT; CDR3: CASTQENTGELFF
size: .; J: TRBJ1-5; V: TRBV2; D: .; DNA: TGTGCCAGCATCAGGGATCGTCAGGAGCCCCAGCATTTT; CDR3: CASIRDRQEPQHF
size: .; J: TRBJ1-2; V: TRBV4-3; D: TRBD1; DNA: TGCGCCAGCTCCCCGGGACAGGGACCTGCTAACTATGGCTACACCTTC; CDR3: CASSPGQGPANYGYTF
size: .; J: TRBJ1-5; V: TRBV6-1; D: .; DNA: TGTGCCAGCAGTGAACAGGAAGGGGGTGGCCAGCCCCAGCATTTT; CDR3: CASSEQEGGGQPQHF
size: .; J: TRBJ2-7; V: TRBV2; D: .; DNA: TGTGCCAGCAGTAGAAACAGGGTCGAGCAGTACTTC; CDR3: CASSRNRVEQYF
size: few; J: TRBJ2-7; V: TRBV28; D: TRBD2; DNA: TGTGCCAGCAGTTTCTCTCTAGCGGTTCTTTCCTACGAGCAGTACTTC; CDR3: CASSFSLAVLSYEQYF
size: .; J: TRBJ2-7; V: TRBV24-1; D: TRBD1; DNA: TGTGCCACCAGTGATGAGGACAGGATAGTACCCTACGAGCAGTACTTC; CDR3: CATSDEDRIVPYEQYF
size: once; J: TRBJ2-7; V: TRBV21-1; D: .; DNA: TGTGCCAGCAGCAAAGGCGAGGGCTACGAGCAGTACTTC; CDR3: CASSKGEGYEQYF
size: .; J: TRBJ1-5; V: TRBV1; D: .; DNA: TGCACCAGTGGACAGCGCAATCAGCCCCAGCATTTT; CDR3: CTSGQRNQPQHF
size: .; J: TRBJ2-7; V: TRBV14; D: TRBD2; DNA: TGTGCCAGCAGCCAAGAACGACTAGCTTCGCAGTACTTC; CDR3: CASSQERLASQYF
size: .; J: TRBJ2-7; V: TRBV4-2; D: .; DNA: TGTGCCAGCAGCCTTGCTACGAGGGAGAGACCCTACGAGCAGTACTTC; CDR3: CASSLATRERPYEQYF
size: .; J: TRBJ2-5; V: TRBV3-1/TRBV3-2; D: .; DNA: TGTGCCAGCAGCCAAGATAAGGGACTCCAAGAGACCCAGTACTTC; CDR3: CASSQDKGLQETQYF
size: .; J: TRBJ1-1; V: TRBV7-9; D: .; DNA: TGTGCCAGCAGCTTAGGCGGCAGTGACACTGAAGCTTTCTTT; CDR3: CASSLGGSDTEAFF
size: once; J: TRBJ2-7; V: TRBV11-1; D: TRBD2; DNA: TGTGCCAGCAGCGTCCTAGCGGGAGGGCCCTACGAGCAGTACTTC; CDR3: CASSVLAGGPYEQYF
size: .; J: TRBJ1-1; V: TRBV6-5; D: .; DNA: TGTGCCAGCATCACGAGTAGAGGTCAAGCTTTCTTT; CDR3: CASITSRGQAFF
size: .; J: TRBJ2-2; V: TRBV5-1; D: .; DNA: TGCGCCAGCAGCTTTATTGGTAGCGGCGGGGAGCTGTTTTTT; CDR3: CASSFIGSGGELFF
size: .; J: TRBJ2-7; V: TRBV6-5; D: .; DNA: TGTGCCAGCAGTTACCCGGGGAGTTACGAGCAGTACTTC; CDR3: CASSYPGSYEQYF
size: few; J: TRBJ2-7; V: TRBV27; D: TRBD2; DNA: TGTGCCAGCAGTTTCCCCGGGACTAGCGTGTCGGACGAGCAGTACTTC; CDR3: CASSFPGTSVSDEQYF
size: .; J: TRBJ2-3; V: TRBV29-1; D: TRBD1; DNA: TGCAGCGTTGAAGATCTAGGACAGGGTGTAGGGGATACGCAGTATTTT; CDR3: CSVEDLGQGVGDTQYF
size: .; J: TRBJ1-5; V: TRBV19; D: .; DNA: TGTGCCAGTAGGACATCTAATCAGCCCCAGCATTTT; CDR3: CASRTSNQPQHF
size: .; J: TRBJ2-3; V: TRBV6-2/TRBV6-3; D: .; DNA: TGTGCCAGCAGTTGGGGGACTAGCACAGATACGCAGTATTTT; CDR3: CASSWGTSTDTQYF
size: .; J: TRBJ1-4; V: TRBV2; D: .; DNA: TGTGCCAGCAGTGAAGCGCCGGGTGAAAAACTGTTTTTT; CDR3: CASSEAPGEKLFF
size: .; J: TRBJ2-5; V: TRBV5-6; D: .; DNA: TGTGCCAGCAGCGGACCCGGACTTCAAGAGACCCAGTACTTC; CDR3: CASSGPGLQETQYF
size: .; J: TRBJ2-3; V: TRBV5-1; D: TRBD2; DNA: TGCGCCAGCAACCCCCTAGCGGGAGGAGCAGATACGCAGTATTTT; CDR3: CASNPLAGGADTQYF
size: once; J: TRBJ2-2; V: TRBV24-1; D: .; DNA: TGTGCCACCAGTGATGTGGGACTGACTCACACCGGGGAGCTGTTTTTT; CDR3: CATSDVGLTHTGELFF
size: .; J: TRBJ1-6; V: TRBV12-3/TRBV12-4; D: .; DNA: TGTGCCAGCACTACCACCTTTTCACCCCTCCACTTT; CDR3: CASTTTFSPLHF
size: .; J: TRBJ1-1; V: TRBV27; D: .; DNA: TGTGCCAGCAGTTTAGCAGACATGAACACTGAAGCTTTCTTT; CDR3: CASSLADMNTEAFF
size: .; J: TRBJ2-7; V: TRBV7-9; D: TRBD2; DNA: TGTGCCAGCAGCACAGGACTAGCGGGAGAACTGGTTCCCTACGAGCAGTACTTC; CDR3: CASSTGLAGELVPYEQYF
size: .; J: TRBJ1-2; V: TRBV28; D: TRBD1; DNA: TGTGCCAGCAGTGGGACAGGGGCCCTTGACGCTAACTATGGCTACACCTTC; CDR3: CASSGTGALDANYGYTF
size: .; J: TRBJ1-2; V: TRBV5-4; D: .; DNA: TGTGCCAGCAGTTTGAGGGGGGGTAGCTATGGCTACACCTTC; CDR3: CASSLRGGSYGYTF
size: .; J: TRBJ2-3; V: TRBV6-6; D: TRBD2; DNA: TGTGCCAGCAGTCACCGCCCGTTGGGACTAGCGGGGGTACTTGTTCCAGATACGCAGTATTTT; CDR3: CASSHRPLGLAGVLVPDTQYF
size: few; J: TRBJ2-2; V: TRBV19; D: TRBD1; DNA: TGTGCCAGTAGTTTCACCGGGACAGGGGGTCGCAACACCGGGGAGCTGTTTTTT; CDR3: CASSFTGTGGRNTGELFF
size: .; J: TRBJ1-1; V: TRBV6-1; D: .; DNA: TGTGCCAGCAGTGACCCGACTTGGAGGGGTAACACTGAAGCTTTCTTT; CDR3: CASSDPTWRGNTEAFF
size: .; J: TRBJ1-2; V: TRBV3-1/TRBV3-2; D: .; DNA: TGTGCCAGCAGCCCGTCAGCAGGGGAGTATGGCTACACCTTC; CDR3: CASSPSAGEYGYTF
size: .; J: TRBJ2-7; V: TRBV11-2; D: .; DNA: TGTGCCAGCTCGCCCCAAGGCGGGGCCGGCTCCTACGAGCAGTACTTC; CDR3: CASSPQGGAGSYEQYF